This T cell receptor (beta chain) was captured in a study of CD8+ T cells in alopecia areata. Points from the study as a whole: Greater clonality was observed in lesional scalp samples, especially alopecia totalis/universalis, versus normal scalp. Tofacitinib yielded significantly lower scalp clonality and fewer expanded CD8+ clones among the top 100.

The sequencing template was cDNA reverse transcribed from extracted RNA. Measured with immunoSEQ multiplex PCR; TCRdb has only the in-frame clones, and not every one. This sample yields 200,000 to 250,000 clones, of which about two fifths are seen a single time; almost 0.5% belongs to the top ten. Stated treatment: oral pan-JAK inhibitor, 5-10 mg twice daily. Points on this clone: Its cognate antigen is unknown.

CDR3 length: 16 residues. With 0 bases removed from V and 2 bases from J, the gap between germline ends came to 13 bases. CDR1 and CDR2 from the germline V gene are SGHRS and YFSETQ. The sample was CD4+ T cells sorted from blood, taken between weeks 30 and 35, from a patient treated with tofacitinib. The receptor was derived from a human donor with alopecia areata. This chain links TRBV5-1 with TRBJ2-3; TRBD1 might be the D (5 bases). This CDR3 is CASSLASGPATDTQYF. In nucleotides, the CDR3 is TGCGCCAGCAGCTTGGCCTCAGGGCCTGCCACAGATACGCAGTATTTT. The whole variable domain, filled in from reference TRBV5-1 and TRBJ2-3, reads KAGVTQTPRYLIKTRGQQVTLSCSPISGHRSVSWYQQTPGQGLQFLFEYFSETQRNKGNFPGRFSGRQFSNSRSEMNVSTLELGDSALYLCASSLASGPATDTQYFGPGTRLTVL.